This T cell receptor beta chain was documented in a study of shared clonotypes between healthy human individuals (dated by TCRdb to the early 2020s). About the full investigation: The cohort comprised a couple of women and a few men aged 18 to 49 years. For each donor, three plates each were used for CD4 naive and CD4 memory, two plates were used for CD8 naive, and one plate was used for CD8 memory. The study deeply sequenced blood TCR repertoires of several healthy adults to estimate repertoire size and the extent of clonotype sharing between individuals. Libraries were prepared and TCR repertoires were sequenced by different laboratories using diverse techniques, in order to increase sequencing depth and limit assay-specific biases. Each donor's leukapheresis produced roughly between about 0.9 and 9.5 billion PBMCs. Broader findings and caveats from the paper: Sampling was limited to blood, and TCR repertoires in tissue likely differ from TCR repertoires in blood. Because the study included a small number of donors, the genetic and exposure-history diversity represented was limited. Based on pairwise subsampling, the degree of clonotype sharing among donors was expected to be affected by sequencing depth. Higher generation probabilities were observed for clonotypes shared by all four sorted-subset donors than for non-shared clonotypes. Sharing across a handful of donors was observed for approximately 5% of naive CD4, over 3% of naive CD8, 2.3% of memory CD4, and around 0.4% of memory CD8 clonotypes. Naive subsets generally had larger estimated clonotype richness than memory subsets did. Even with the large sequencing depth, rarefaction of the sorted-subset datasets indicated that sequencing was incomplete.

Healthy HIV-negative adults with no recently reported acute infections or vaccinations were included as donors. All donors were Caucasian adults living in Nashville, Tennessee, USA. CD4+ T cells were enriched by magnetic negative selection; naive cells were then positively selected on CD45RA, and the negative fraction formed the memory subset. Blood was collected by leukapheresis, and PBMCs were isolated by Ficoll-Histopaque density gradient centrifugation and then cryopreserved in liquid nitrogen vapor phase. Analytical flow cytometry was used to check the purity and quantity of every magnetically sorted T cell population. Genomic DNA was isolated from each sorted fraction and quantified by UV absorbance on a Nanodrop 2000c. Using the deep immunoSEQ assay, TCR CDR3 regions were amplified from genomic DNA by multiplex PCR. Extracted genomic DNA from each cell subset was spread evenly across all wells of several immunoSEQ 96-well plates, with each plate serving as a replicate. For sorted subsets, each replicate PCR was loaded with 150 to 250 ng genomic DNA, equivalent to approximately 27,000 T cell genomes. Purified libraries were measured with a Qubit 3.0 fluorometer, size-checked on a Bioanalyzer 2100, and measured again with the KAPA Library Quantification kit. Every immunoSEQ 96-well plate was sequenced on a separate single-read 150-cycle Illumina NextSeq 550 flow cell. The authors processed their data as follows. Because only junctional sequences without quality scores were contained in the immunoSEQ output, filtering matching that applied to full-length reads could not be performed. Sequences were annotated with PyIR, a Python wrapper for IgBLAST v1.9, using IMGT germline references to assign V/J genes and CDR3. Any read was removed if the V/J assignment was weak (E-value above 1e-6), the CDR3 was missing, or the read contained stop codons, out-of-frame junctions, or ambiguous translated residues. A V3J clonotype was defined by an identical inferred V gene, J gene, and CDR3 amino acid sequence. The percentage overlap between two repertoires was calculated by dividing the number of shared unique clonotypes by the size of the smaller repertoire. Repertoire richness was assessed with RTK rarefaction, the Chao1 estimator, and Recon v2.1 estimates of unobserved clonotypes. OLGA was used to compute generation probabilities for all TCRbeta clonotypes that the gDNA method yielded from a few donors. TCRdb retrieved this table from immuneACCESS and kept in-frame rearrangements only. Not all clones are present; in checked studies, unresolved V genes account for under half, and no reason is known for the remainder. Clone size and the V and J calls come from that table; the DNA yielded D and trimming. The sample table holds around 2.3 million clones, of which almost 96% were seen once. The top ten constitute approximately 0.13% of the sample.

As encoded in the germline V gene, CDR1 is SGDLS while CDR2 is YYNGEE. V and J are truncated by 2 bases and 2 bases respectively, leaving an intervening sequence of 10 bases. Spanning cysteine to phenylalanine, the CDR3 consists of 14 amino acids. This entry keeps only the CDR3 DNA: 42 bases, framed from base 1. Worth noting for this clone: The antigen it binds to is not known. Per-base quality was not reported, and no clone a single base away is much larger than it.

The chain links TRBV9 with TRBJ2-5; the D gene assignment is ambiguous. Material: naive CD4+ T cells sorted from blood. According to the study, the label for this sample's cell subset or site signals: CD45RA+ positively selected. The sequence derives from a man younger than 35 in good health. The CDR3 in this case is CASSVSAVQETQYF. The sequenced DNA is TGTGCCAGCAGCGTCTCAGCTGTACAAGAGACCCAGTACTTC. The full variable domain, with segments outside the CDR3 supplied by the reference TRBV9 and TRBJ2-5 proteins, appears as DSGVTQTPKHLITATGQRVTLRCSPRSGDLSVYWYQQSLDQGLQFLIQYYNGEERAKGNILERFSAQQFPDLHSELNLSSLELGDSALYFCASSVSAVQETQYFGPGTRLLVL.